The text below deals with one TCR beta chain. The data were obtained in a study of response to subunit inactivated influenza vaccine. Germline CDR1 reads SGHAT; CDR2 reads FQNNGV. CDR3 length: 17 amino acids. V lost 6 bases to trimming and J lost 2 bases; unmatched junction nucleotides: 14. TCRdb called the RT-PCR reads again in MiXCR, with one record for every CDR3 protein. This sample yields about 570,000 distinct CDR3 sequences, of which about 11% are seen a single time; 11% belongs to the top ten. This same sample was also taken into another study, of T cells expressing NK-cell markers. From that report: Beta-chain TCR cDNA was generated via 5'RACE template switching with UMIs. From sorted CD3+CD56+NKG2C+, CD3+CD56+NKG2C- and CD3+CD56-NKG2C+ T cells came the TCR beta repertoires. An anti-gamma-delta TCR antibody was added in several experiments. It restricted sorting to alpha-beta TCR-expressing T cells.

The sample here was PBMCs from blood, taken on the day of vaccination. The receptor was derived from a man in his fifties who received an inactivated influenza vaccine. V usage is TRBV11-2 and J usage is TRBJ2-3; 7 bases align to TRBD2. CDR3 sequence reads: CASRVGGQRGHTDTQYF. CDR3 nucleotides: TGTGCCAGCAGGGTAGGCGGGCAGCGGGGCCACACAGATACGCAGTATTTT.